This T cell receptor beta chain was recorded in a study of cytomegalovirus exposure and HLA in healthy donors. Regarding the study as a whole: Through in vitro validation, three CMV-associated chains were shown to be specific for CMV antigens. The study put some 150 TCR beta chains on its list as cytomegalovirus-associated. It emerged from a later analysis that several of the most significant clusters appeared to be linked to common viral pathogens. Sequencing probably produced one cluster of sequence variants that were highly shared.

V was pared by 7 bases and J by 7 bases, with 11 bases of the junction left unmatched. CDR1 is SGHVS, CDR2 FNYEAQ, per germline. The CDR3 runs 15 residues. This clone has only a few counts. The antigen is not known. PCR primers comprised 60 Vbeta and 13 Jbeta primers. This table comes from immunoSEQ multiplex PCR, and its TCRdb copy is limited to in-frame clones, with some not included. Of 160,000 or so clones listed, less than 90% are singletons. This TCR derives from a man younger than 40 in good health and CMV-seronegative. Sample: PBMCs. The chain employs TRBV7-6 and TRBJ2-7; TRBD1 matches at 12 bases. The CDR3 protein is CASTPLWDRGREQYF. CDR3 nucleotides: TGTGCCAGCACCCCTTTGTGGGACAGGGGGCGAGAGCAGTACTTC.